This T cell receptor (beta chain) appears in the sequencing data of a study of blood T cell repertoires in COVID-19. Study in general: COVID-19 samples collected from the United States, Italy and Spain covered acute and convalescent phases. Nucleic acid was either cDNA or gDNA, and it came from T cells, B-cell-depleted T cells, or PBMCs.

Authors' data handling: Scientists estimated how many nucleated cells there were by amplifying reference gene primers. Measured with immunoSEQ multiplex PCR; TCRdb has only the in-frame clones, and not every one. That table furnishes V, J and clone size, whereas the DNA furnished D and trimming. In the table there are some 200,000 clones, more than 75% of which are singletons. CDR3 size: 12 residues. Germline V gene lookup returns CDR1 SGHTA and CDR2 FQGNSA. Trimming cost V 1 base and J 11 bases, with 11 bases left between them. The material sequenced was peripheral blood. The genes are TRBV7-2 and TRBJ1-1; D unclear. The sequence was obtained from a man aged 40-49 years with active or convalescent COVID-19. The CDR3 bases are TGTGCCAGCAGCTTAGGGGCAGCTGTGGCTTTCTTT. Protein: CASSLGAAVAFF.